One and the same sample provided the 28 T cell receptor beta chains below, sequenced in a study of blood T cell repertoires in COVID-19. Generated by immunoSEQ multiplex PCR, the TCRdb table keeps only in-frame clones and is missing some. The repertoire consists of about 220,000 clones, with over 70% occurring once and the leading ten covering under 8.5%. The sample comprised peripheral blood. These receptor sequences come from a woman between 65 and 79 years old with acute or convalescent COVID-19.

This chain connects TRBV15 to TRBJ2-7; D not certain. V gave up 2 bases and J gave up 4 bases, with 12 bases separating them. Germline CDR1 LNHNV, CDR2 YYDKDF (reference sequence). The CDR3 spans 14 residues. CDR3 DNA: TGTGCCACCAGCAGATTTCAACACCCTTACGAGCAGTACGTC. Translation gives CATSRFQHPYEQYV.

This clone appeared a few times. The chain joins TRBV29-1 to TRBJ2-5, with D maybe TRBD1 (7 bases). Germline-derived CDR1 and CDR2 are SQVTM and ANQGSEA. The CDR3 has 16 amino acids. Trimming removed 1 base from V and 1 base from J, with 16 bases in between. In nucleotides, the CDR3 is TGCAGCGTTGAAGGGGCGGGGAAGGGGGCCCAAGAGACCCAGTACTTC. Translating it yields CSVEGAGKGAQETQYF.

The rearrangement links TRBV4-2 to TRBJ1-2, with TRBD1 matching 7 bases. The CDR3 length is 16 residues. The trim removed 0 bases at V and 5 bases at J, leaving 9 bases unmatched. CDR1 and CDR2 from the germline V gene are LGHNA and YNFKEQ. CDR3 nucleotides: TGTGCCAGCAGCCAAGATACAGGGGCTCGAGAGTATGGCTACACCTTC. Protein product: CASSQDTGAREYGYTF.

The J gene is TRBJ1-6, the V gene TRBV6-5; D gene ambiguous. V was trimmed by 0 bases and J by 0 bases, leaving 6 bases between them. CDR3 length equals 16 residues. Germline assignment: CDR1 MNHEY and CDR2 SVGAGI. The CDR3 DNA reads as TGTGCCAGCAGTTACTCGGGCAGCTCCTATAATTCACCCCTCCACTTT. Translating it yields CASSYSGSSYNSPLHF.

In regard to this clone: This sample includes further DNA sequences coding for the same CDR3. The DNA of the CDR3 is TGTGCCAGCAGCTCCCCGGGACAGGGGGTGTACGAGCAGTACTTC. Its translation: CASSSPGQGVYEQYF. The rearrangement uses TRBV7-2 and TRBJ2-7, with 11 bases fitting TRBD1. This CDR3 contains 15 residues. Trimming took 4 bases from V and 4 from J; bases not matched to a gene: 6. Germline V gene lookup returns CDR1 SGHTA and CDR2 FQGNSA.

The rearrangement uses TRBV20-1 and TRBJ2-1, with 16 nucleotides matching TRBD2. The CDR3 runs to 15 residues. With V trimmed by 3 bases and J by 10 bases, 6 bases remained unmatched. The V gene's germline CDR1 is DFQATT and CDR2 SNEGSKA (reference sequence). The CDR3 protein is CSASQGTSGGGEQFF. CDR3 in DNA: TGCAGTGCTAGTCAGGGGACTAGCGGGGGGGGCGAGCAGTTCTTC.

The DNA of the CDR3 is TGTGCCAGCAGCCCGGACAGGGGGGGAACAGATACGCAGTATTTT. Amino acid sequence: CASSPDRGGTDTQYF. This chain links TRBV5-8 with TRBJ2-3, with 10 bases identical to TRBD1. Germline assignment: CDR1 SGHTS and CDR2 YDEGEE. This CDR3 has 15 residues. V shed 4 bases and J 3 bases; nucleotides not matched to a gene: 5.

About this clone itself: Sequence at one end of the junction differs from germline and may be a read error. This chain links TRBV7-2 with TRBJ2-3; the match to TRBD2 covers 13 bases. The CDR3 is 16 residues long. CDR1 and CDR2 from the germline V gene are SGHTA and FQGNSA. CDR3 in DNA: TGTGCCAGCAGCCCAGGGACTAGCGGGGCCGCCCGCCCATCGGATTTT. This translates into CASSPGTSGAARPSDF.

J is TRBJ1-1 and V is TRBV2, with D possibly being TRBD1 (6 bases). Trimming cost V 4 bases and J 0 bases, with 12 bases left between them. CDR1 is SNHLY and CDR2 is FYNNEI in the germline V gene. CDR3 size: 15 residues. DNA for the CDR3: TGTGCCAGCAGTGGGCAGGGACAAATGAACACTGAAGCTTTCTTT. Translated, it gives CASSGQGQMNTEAFF.

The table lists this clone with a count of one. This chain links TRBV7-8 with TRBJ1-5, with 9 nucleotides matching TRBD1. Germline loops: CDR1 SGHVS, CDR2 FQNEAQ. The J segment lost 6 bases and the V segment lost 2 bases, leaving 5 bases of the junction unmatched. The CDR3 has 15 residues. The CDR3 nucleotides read TGTGCCAGCAGCTTATCGGGACAGGGAAGTCAGCCCCAGCATTTT. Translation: CASSLSGQGSQPQHF. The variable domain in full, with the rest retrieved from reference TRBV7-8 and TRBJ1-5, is GAGVSQSPRYKVAKRGQDVALRCDPISGHVSLFWYQQALGQGPEFLTYFQNEAQLDKSGLPSDRFFAERPEGSVSTLKIQRTQQEDSAVYLCASSLSGQGSQPQHFGDGTRLSIL.

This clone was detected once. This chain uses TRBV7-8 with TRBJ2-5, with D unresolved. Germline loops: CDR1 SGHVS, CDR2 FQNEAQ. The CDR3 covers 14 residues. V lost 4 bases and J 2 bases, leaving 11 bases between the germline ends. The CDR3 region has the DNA TGTGCCAGCAGCTCATTAACGAGGCAAGAGACCCAGTACTTC. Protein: CASSSLTRQETQYF.

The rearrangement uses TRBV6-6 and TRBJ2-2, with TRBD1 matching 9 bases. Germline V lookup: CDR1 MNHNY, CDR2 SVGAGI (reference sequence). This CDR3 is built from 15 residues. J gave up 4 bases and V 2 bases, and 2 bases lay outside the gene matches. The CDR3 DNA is TGTGCCAGCAGTTACCTACAGGGGGCCACCGGGGAGCTGTTTTTT. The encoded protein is CASSYLQGATGELFF.

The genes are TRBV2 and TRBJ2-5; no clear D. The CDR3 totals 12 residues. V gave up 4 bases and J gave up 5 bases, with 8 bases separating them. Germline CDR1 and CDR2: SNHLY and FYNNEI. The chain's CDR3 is CASSAGLETQYF. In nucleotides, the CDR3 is TGTGCCAGCAGTGCCGGGTTGGAGACCCAGTACTTC.

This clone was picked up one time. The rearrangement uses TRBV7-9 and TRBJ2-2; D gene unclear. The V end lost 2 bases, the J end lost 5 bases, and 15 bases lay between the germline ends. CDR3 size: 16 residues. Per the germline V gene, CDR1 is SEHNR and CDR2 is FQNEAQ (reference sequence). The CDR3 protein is CASSLSSARNTGELFF. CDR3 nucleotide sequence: TGTGCCAGCAGCTTAAGTTCCGCGAGGAATACCGGGGAGCTGTTTTTT.

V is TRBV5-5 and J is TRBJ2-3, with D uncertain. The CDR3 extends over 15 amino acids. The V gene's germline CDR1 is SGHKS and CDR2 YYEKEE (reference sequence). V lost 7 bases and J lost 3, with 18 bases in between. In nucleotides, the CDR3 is TGTGCCAGCCACCACGGGTCGTATGGTACAGATACGCAGTATTTT. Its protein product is CASHHGSYGTDTQYF.

In DNA form, the CDR3 reads TGTGCCAGCAGCCAGGGACAGGGTCGTGGCGAGCAGTACTTC. Encoded protein: CASSQGQGRGEQYF. The gene calls are TRBV7-8 and TRBJ2-7; the match to TRBD1 covers 9 bases. The CDR3 runs to 14 residues. Per the germline V gene, CDR1 is SGHVS and CDR2 is FQNEAQ. The trim removed 5 bases at V and 6 bases at J, leaving 8 bases unmatched. Together with reference TRBV7-8 and TRBJ2-7, the CDR3 gives the full variable domain: GAGVSQSPRYKVAKRGQDVALRCDPISGHVSLFWYQQALGQGPEFLTYFQNEAQLDKSGLPSDRFFAERPEGSVSTLKIQRTQQEDSAVYLCASSQGQGRGEQYFGPGTRLTVT.

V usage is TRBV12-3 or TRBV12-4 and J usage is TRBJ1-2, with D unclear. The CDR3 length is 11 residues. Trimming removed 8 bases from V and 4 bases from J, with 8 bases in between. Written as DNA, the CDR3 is TGTGCCAGCGCGCAGGCCTATGGCTACACCTTC. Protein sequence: CASAQAYGYTF.

This chain's CDR3 is CASSTRMWGADTQYF. The DNA of the CDR3 is TGTGCCAGTAGTACAAGAATGTGGGGGGCAGATACGCAGTATTTT. V is TRBV19 and J is TRBJ2-3; perhaps TRBD2 as D (6 bases). Germline CDR1 reads LNHDA; CDR2 reads SQIVND (reference sequence). The CDR3 spans 15 residues. The V and J ends lost 4 bases and 4 bases respectively, with 15 bases between them. The whole variable domain, remainder taken from reference TRBV19 and TRBJ2-3, is DGGITQSPKYLFRKEGQNVTLSCEQNLNHDAMYWYRQDPGQGLRLIYYSQIVNDFQKGDIAEGYSVSREKKESFPLTVTSAQKNPTAFYLCASSTRMWGADTQYFGPGTRLTVL.

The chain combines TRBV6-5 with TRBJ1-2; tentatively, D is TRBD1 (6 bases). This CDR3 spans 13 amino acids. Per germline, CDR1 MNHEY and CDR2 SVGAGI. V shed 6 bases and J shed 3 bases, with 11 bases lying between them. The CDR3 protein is CASRPGHDYGYTF. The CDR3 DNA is TGTGCCAGCAGGCCGGGACACGACTATGGCTACACCTTC.

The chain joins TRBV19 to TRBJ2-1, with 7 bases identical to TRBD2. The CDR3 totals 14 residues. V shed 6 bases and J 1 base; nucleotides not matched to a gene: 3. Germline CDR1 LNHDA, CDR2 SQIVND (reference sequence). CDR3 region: CASRTGGSYNEQFF. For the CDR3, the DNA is TGTGCCAGTAGAACCGGGGGGTCCTACAATGAGCAGTTCTTC.

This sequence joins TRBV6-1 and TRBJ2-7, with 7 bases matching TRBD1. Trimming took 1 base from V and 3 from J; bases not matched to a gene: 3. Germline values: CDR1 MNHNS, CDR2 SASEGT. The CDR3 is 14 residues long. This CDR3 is CASSEERTGYEQYF. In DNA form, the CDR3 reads TGTGCCAGCAGTGAAGAAAGGACAGGCTACGAGCAGTACTTC.

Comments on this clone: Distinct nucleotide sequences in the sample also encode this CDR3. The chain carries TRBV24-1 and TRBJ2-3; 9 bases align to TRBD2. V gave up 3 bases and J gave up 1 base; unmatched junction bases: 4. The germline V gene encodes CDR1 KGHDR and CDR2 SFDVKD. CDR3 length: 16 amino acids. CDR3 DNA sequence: TGTGCCACCAGTGATCCACCTAGCGGGGGCACAGATACGCAGTATTTT. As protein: CATSDPPSGGTDTQYF.

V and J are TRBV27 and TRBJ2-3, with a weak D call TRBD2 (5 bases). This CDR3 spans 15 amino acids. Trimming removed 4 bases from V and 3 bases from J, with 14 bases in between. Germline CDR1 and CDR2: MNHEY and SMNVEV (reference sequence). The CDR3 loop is CASSSKPSGTDTQYF. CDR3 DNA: TGTGCCAGCAGTTCCAAACCGTCGGGGACAGATACGCAGTATTTT.

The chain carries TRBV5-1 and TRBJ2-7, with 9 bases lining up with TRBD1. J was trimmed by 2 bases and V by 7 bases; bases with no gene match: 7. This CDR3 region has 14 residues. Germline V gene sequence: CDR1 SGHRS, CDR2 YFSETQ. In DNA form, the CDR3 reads TGCGCCAGCCGGAAAGGGACAGGGACCTACGAGCAGTACTTC. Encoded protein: CASRKGTGTYEQYF.

For the CDR3, the DNA is TGTGCCAGCACAATAGCGGGGGTCCACAATGAGCAGTTCTTC. It codes for CASTIAGVHNEQFF. The chain uses TRBV11-2 and TRBJ2-1, with 9 bases lining up with TRBD2. The ends lost 7 bases at V and 5 bases at J; junction bases unmatched: 6. There are 14 residues in the CDR3. Germline lookup yields CDR1 SGHAT and CDR2 FQNNGV.

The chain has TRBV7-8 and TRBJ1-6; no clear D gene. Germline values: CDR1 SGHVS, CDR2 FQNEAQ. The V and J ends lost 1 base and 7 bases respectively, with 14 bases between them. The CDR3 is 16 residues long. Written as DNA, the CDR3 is TGTGCCAGCAGCTTAGTATTCTACAGAGACAATTCACCCCTCCACTTT. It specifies CASSLVFYRDNSPLHF.

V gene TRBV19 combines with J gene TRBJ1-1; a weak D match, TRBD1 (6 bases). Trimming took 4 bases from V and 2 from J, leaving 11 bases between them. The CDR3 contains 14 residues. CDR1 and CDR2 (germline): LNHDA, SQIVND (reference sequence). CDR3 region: CASSRQELNTEAFF. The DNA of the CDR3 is TGTGCCAGTAGTAGACAGGAACTTAACACTGAAGCTTTCTTT.

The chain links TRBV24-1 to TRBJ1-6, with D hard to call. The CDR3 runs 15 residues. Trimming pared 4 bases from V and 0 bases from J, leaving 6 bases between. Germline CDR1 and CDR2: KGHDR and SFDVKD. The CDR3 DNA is TGTGCCACCAGTGAAGGGAGCTCCTATAATTCACCCCTCCACTTT. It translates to CATSEGSSYNSPLHF.